One T cell receptor (beta chain) is described in this entry. The target antigen is unknown. During colonoscopy, one to two rectal pinch biopsies were collected. TCRdb's table, derived via immunoSEQ multiplex PCR, lists solely in-frame clones and lacks some. Among tens of thousands of clones listed, around three quarters were seen once. This record comes from a study of pediatric ulcerative colitis. Study conclusions and caveats: All ulcerative colitis patients, but no controls, carried two rectal clonotypes.

From germline, CDR1 is SGHVS and CDR2 FNYEAQ. Trimming pared 1 base from V and 2 bases from J, leaving 11 bases between. The CDR3 sequence is 15 residues long. The receptor was derived from a boy aged 10-17 years with moderate ulcerative colitis. The chain combines TRBV7-6 with TRBJ1-1; D gene unclear. Material: gut tissue. This CDR3 reads CASSLEMGDNTEAFF. For the CDR3, the DNA is TGTGCCAGCAGCTTAGAGATGGGTGACAACACTGAAGCTTTCTTT.